This TCR beta chain was recovered during a study of cytomegalovirus exposure and HLA in healthy donors. Study findings and constraints: In a later analysis, a missense DCLRE1C variant was linked to TCR beta V- and J-gene trimming.

On this clone itself: Antigen: not known.

The CDR3 covers 12 residues. CDR1 and CDR2 (germline): LNHDA, SQIVND (reference sequence). These donors, healthy bone marrow donors, were studied. The PCR ran on 60 Vbeta and 13 Jbeta primers. This table comes from immunoSEQ multiplex PCR, and its TCRdb copy is limited to in-frame clones, with some not included. The table counts 40,000 or so clones; approximately 8.8% lies in the top ten. Sequenced: PBMCs. The chain joins TRBV19 to TRBJ2-5, with TRBD2 as a possible D gene (6 bases). The assigned J gene may be wrong: the sequence end matches TRBJ2-7 better. This clonotype was sampled from a male donor in good health and CMV-seronegative. CDR3 coding DNA: TGTGCCAGTAGTAGCGGGGTCCACGAGCAGTACTTC. It yields the protein CASSSGVHEQYF.